Following are 10 T cell receptor beta chains from one sample sequenced in a study of control samples from healthy donors and cancer patients. The table came from immunoSEQ multiplex PCR; TCRdb's copy has only in-frame clones and leaves some out. The table shows over 70,000 clones, with less than 90% occurring only once. The specimen sequenced was blood. The receptors come from a woman aged 60-75 years in good health.

The chain carries TRBV27 and TRBJ2-7, with TRBD2 matching 12 bases. Germline trimming cut 8 bases from V and 4 bases from J; bases unmatched to any gene: 9. The CDR3 totals 15 residues. The germline CDR1 and CDR2 sequences are MNHEY and SMNVEV (reference sequence). The CDR3 reads CASWSEGLAGYEQYF. CDR3 nucleotide sequence: TGTGCCAGCTGGTCAGAGGGACTAGCGGGTTACGAGCAGTACTTC.

This chain joins TRBV27 and TRBJ1-1; a possible D gene is TRBD1 (5 bases). V was cut by 3 bases and J by 4 bases, with 12 bases left in between. CDR3 length: 14 amino acids. Germline loops: CDR1 MNHEY, CDR2 SMNVEV (reference sequence). The CDR3 nucleotides are TGTGCCAGCAGTTTCACGGGACGGGGCACTGAAGCTTTCTTT. Translation gives CASSFTGRGTEAFF.

The V call is TRBV6-6, the J call TRBJ2-5; TRBD2 agrees at 10 bases. The CDR3 is 15 residues long. Germline CDR1 MNHNY, CDR2 SVGAGI (reference sequence). The ends lost 6 bases at V and 3 bases at J; junction bases unmatched: 7. The CDR3 is CASRALTSGEETQYF. The CDR3 coding sequence is TGTGCCAGCAGGGCACTAACTAGCGGGGAAGAGACCCAGTACTTC.

This chain uses TRBV5-4 with TRBJ2-4; 8 nucleotides align to TRBD1. Losses at the gene ends were 2 bases for V and 3 bases for J; bases not matched to a gene: 4. The CDR3 runs 15 residues. The germline V gene encodes CDR1 SGHNT and CDR2 YYREEE (reference sequence). In DNA form, the CDR3 reads TGTGCCAGCAGCTTCAGGGGGCTCGGCAAAAACATTCAGTACTTC. It is translated as CASSFRGLGKNIQYF.

The chain is built from TRBV6-5 and TRBJ1-1; D is unclear. The V end lost 10 bases, the J end lost 4 bases, and 16 bases lay between the germline ends. Germline values: CDR1 MNHEY, CDR2 SVGAGI. There are 13 residues in the CDR3. The DNA for the CDR3 is TGTGCCACCTTCCTAAGGCAGCGCACTGAAGCTTTCTTT. Translating gives CATFLRQRTEAFF.

The genes are TRBV3-1 (or the pseudogene TRBV3-2) and TRBJ2-1, with D possibly being TRBD2 (7 bases). The germline V gene encodes CDR1 LGHDT and CDR2 YNNKEL (reference sequence). This CDR3 contains 15 residues. Trimming took 1 base from V and 5 from J, leaving 12 bases between them. In nucleotides, the CDR3 is TGTGCCAGCAGCCAAGGCGGGGGCAGGGACAATGAGCAGTTCTTC. Protein product: CASSQGGGRDNEQFF.

V is TRBV3-1 (or the pseudogene TRBV3-2) and J is TRBJ2-7, with 10 bases identical to TRBD1. The CDR3 consists of 14 residues. With V trimmed by 2 bases and J by 7 bases, 5 bases remained unmatched. Germline-derived CDR1 and CDR2 are LGHDT and YNNKEL (reference sequence). The CDR3 sequence: CASSQWDRGEEQYF. CDR3 in DNA: TGTGCCAGCAGCCAATGGGACAGGGGTGAGGAGCAGTACTTC.

V and J are TRBV24-1 and TRBJ2-1; the D call may be TRBD1 or TRBD2 (5 bases each). With 4 bases removed from V and 3 bases from J, the gap between germline ends came to 15 bases. The CDR3 spans 16 residues. The V gene's germline CDR1 is KGHDR and CDR2 SFDVKD. The CDR3, as DNA: TGTGCCACCAGTGACCGTGGGACGGCTGACTACAATGAGCAGTTCTTC. This codes for CATSDRGTADYNEQFF.

V is TRBV6-5 and J is TRBJ2-7, with TRBD1 matching over 7 bases. V lost 6 bases to trimming and J lost 1 base; unmatched junction nucleotides: 6. The length of the CDR3 is 14 residues. The germline gives CDR1 MNHEY, CDR2 SVGAGI. CDR3 residues: CASSQTGPSYEQYF. Here the CDR3 DNA reads TGTGCCAGCAGCCAGACAGGGCCTTCCTACGAGCAGTACTTC.

At least ten counts were recorded for this clone. The rearrangement uses TRBV4-2 and TRBJ2-5; D uncertain. Germline-derived CDR1 and CDR2 are LGHNA and YNFKEQ. CDR3 size: 13 residues. V was shortened by 0 bases and J by 2 bases, with 4 bases between the two germline ends. CDR3 coding DNA: TGTGCCAGCAGCCAAGACCCACAAGAGACCCAGTACTTC. Translation gives CASSQDPQETQYF.